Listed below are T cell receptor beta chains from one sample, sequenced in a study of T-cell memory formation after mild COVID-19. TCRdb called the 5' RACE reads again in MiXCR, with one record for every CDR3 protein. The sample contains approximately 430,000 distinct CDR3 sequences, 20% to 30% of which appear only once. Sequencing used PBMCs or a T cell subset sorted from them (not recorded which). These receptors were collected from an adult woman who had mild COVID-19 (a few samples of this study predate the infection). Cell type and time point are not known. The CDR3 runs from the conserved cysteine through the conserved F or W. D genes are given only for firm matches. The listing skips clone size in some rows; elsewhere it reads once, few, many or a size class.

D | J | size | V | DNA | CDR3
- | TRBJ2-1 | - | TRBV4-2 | TGTGCCAGCAGCCAAGATCTAAAAGTGTACAATGAGCAGTTCTTC | CASSQDLKVYNEQFF
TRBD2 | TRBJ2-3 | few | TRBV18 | TGTGCCAGCTCACCAAGCGGACTAGCGGGGGGCCGGTCGGGCGATACGCAGTATTTT | CASSPSGLAGGRSGDTQYF
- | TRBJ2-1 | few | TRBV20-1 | TGCAACTCGGACCGGGGAAGGCAGTTCTTC | CNSDRGRQFF
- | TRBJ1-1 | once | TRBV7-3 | TGTGCCAGCAGCCCCCTGGCTGGGGGTCGCACTGAAGCTTTCTTT | CASSPLAGGRTEAFF
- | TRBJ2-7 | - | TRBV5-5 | TGTGCCAGCAGCTTCGCAGAAGTATTCGAGCAGTACTTC | CASSFAEVFEQYF
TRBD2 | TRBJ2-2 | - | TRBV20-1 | TGCAGTGCTTCAAGGACTAGCGGTTACACCGGGGAGCTGTTTTTT | CSASRTSGYTGELFF
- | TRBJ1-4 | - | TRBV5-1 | TGCGCCAGCAGCCTTTCATCTAATGAAAAACTGTTTTTT | CASSLSSNEKLFF
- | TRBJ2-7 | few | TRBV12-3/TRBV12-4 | TGTGCCAGCAGCTCTGGGACTCTAGCCTACGAGCAGTACTTC | CASSSGTLAYEQYF
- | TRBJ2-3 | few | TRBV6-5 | TGTGCCAGCAGTTACTCGATACCCAGCACAGATACGCAGTATTTT | CASSYSIPSTDTQYF
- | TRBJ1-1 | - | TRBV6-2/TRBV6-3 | TGTGCCAGCAGTTATCAAGGGATGAACACTGAAGCTTTCTTT | CASSYQGMNTEAFF
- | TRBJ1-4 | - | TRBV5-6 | TGTGCCAGCAGCTTGGGACAGGTCGCCAATGAAAAACTGTTTTTT | CASSLGQVANEKLFF
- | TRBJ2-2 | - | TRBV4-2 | TGTGCCAGCAGCCAAGAGTCGCAGCCCCGAGGGGAGCTGTTTTTT | CASSQESQPRGELFF
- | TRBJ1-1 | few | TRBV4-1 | TGCGCCAGCAGCCCAAGCAGGGTGAACCGCATGAACACTGAAGCTTTCTTT | CASSPSRVNRMNTEAFF
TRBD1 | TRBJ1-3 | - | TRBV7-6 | TGTGCCAGCAGCCCAAGGGGGACAGGGGGGTCTGGAAACACCATATATTTT | CASSPRGTGGSGNTIYF
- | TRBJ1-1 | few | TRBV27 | TGTGCCAGCAGTTTATCCAGCGGGGGTACTGAAGCTTTCTTT | CASSLSSGGTEAFF
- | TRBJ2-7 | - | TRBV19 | TGTGCCAGTAGCCAACGACGGAACCTCCGCTACGAGCAGTACTTC | CASSQRRNLRYEQYF
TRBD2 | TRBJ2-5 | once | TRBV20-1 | TGCAGTGCTCCGGGACTAGCGGGGGGGCCGAAGACCCAGTACTTC | CSAPGLAGGPKTQYF